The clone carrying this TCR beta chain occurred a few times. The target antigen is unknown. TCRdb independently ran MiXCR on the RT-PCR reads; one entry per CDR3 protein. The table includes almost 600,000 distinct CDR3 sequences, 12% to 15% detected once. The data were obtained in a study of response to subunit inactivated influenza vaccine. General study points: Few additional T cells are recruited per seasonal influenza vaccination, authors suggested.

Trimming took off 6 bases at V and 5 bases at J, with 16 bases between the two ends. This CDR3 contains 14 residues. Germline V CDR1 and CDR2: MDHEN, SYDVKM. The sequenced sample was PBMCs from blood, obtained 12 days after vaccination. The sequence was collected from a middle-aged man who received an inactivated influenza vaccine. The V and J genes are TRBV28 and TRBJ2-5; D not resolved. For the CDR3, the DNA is TGTGCCAGCAGCTCTCAACAACTCCCCGAGACCCAGTACTTC. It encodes CASSSQQLPETQYF. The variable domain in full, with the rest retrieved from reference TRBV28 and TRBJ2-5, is DVKVTQSSRYLVKRTGEKVFLECVQDMDHENMFWYRQDPGLGLRLIYFSYDVKMKEKGDIPEGYSVSREKKERFSLILESASTNQTSMYLCASSSQQLPETQYFGPGTRLLVL.